This TCR beta chain originates from a study of blood T cell repertoires in COVID-19. The method was immunoSEQ multiplex PCR; TCRdb's version includes in-frame clones alone and lacks a portion of them. The repertoire holds 100,000 or so clones, with about 85% as singletons. The Seattle site enrolled patients during active infection and followed them longitudinally. The CDR3 has 17 amino acids. The V segment lost 1 base and the J segment 3 bases; nucleotides outside the gene matches: 6. Per the germline V gene, CDR1 is LGHNT and CDR2 is FRNRAP. The sample was peripheral blood. The chain recombines TRBV12-5 with TRBJ1-6, with 7 bases matching TRBD1. The TCR was taken from a woman aged 50 to 60 with COVID-19, enrolled during active disease. CDR3 in DNA: TGTGCTAGTGGTTTGGGAAGACAGGGTTTCTATAATTCACCCCTCCACTTT. Protein: CASGLGRQGFYNSPLHF. Variable domain in full (rest from reference TRBV12-5 and TRBJ1-6): DARVTQTPRHKVTEMGQEVTMRCQPILGHNTVFWYRQTMMQGLELLAYFRNRAPLDDSGMPKDRFSAEMPDATLATLKIQPSEPRDSAVYFCASGLGRQGFYNSPLHFGNGTRLTVT.